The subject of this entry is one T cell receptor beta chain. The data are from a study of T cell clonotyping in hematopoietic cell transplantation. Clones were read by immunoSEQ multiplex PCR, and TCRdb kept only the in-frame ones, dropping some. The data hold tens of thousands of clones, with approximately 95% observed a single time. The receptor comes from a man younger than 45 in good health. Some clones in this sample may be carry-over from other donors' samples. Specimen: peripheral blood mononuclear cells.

The CDR3 nucleotides are TGTGCCAGTAGTATCGGGACAGGGAATCAGCCCCAGCATTTT. Translation: CASSIGTGNQPQHF. The chain links TRBV19 to TRBJ1-5; TRBD1 matches 9 bases. CDR1 is LNHDA and CDR2 is SQIVND in the germline V gene (reference sequence). The CDR3 has 14 amino acids. With V trimmed by 3 bases and J by 4 bases, 1 base remained unmatched. The variable domain in full, completed from reference TRBV19 and TRBJ1-5, reads DGGITQSPKYLFRKEGQNVTLSCEQNLNHDAMYWYRQDPGQGLRLIYYSQIVNDFQKGDIAEGYSVSREKKESFPLTVTSAQKNPTAFYLCASSIGTGNQPQHFGDGTRLSIL.